One and the same sample provided the 32 T cell receptor beta chains below, sequenced in a study of Ad26.COV2.S vaccination and SARS-CoV-2 variants. Treatment of the sample: some 20 received Ad26.COV2.S at low or high dose, single or two shots; about 5 received placebo; per-sample allocation not given. On day 63 after the first injection, vaccine and placebo recipients gave samples. The data were produced by immunoSEQ multiplex PCR, yet TCRdb's version contains in-frame clones alone and is incomplete. The repertoire has roughly 300,000 clones, 85% to 90% of them found once; the top ten carry approximately 5%. Material: peripheral blood, obtained in a trial of Ad26.COV2.S vaccine versus placebo. The receptors were gathered from a person between 18 and 65 years old who received the Ad26.COV2.S COVID-19 vaccine or a placebo.

The CDR3 nucleotides are TGCAGCGTCGTTACAGGGGATAACTATGGCTACACCTTC. Amino acids: CSVVTGDNYGYTF. The chain has TRBV29-1 and TRBJ1-2, with TRBD1 matching over 7 bases. V dropped 6 bases and J dropped 1; count of bases not matched to a gene: 5. The CDR3 is 13 amino acids. CDR1 SQVTM and CDR2 ANQGSEA come from the germline V gene.

The chain couples TRBV7-9 to TRBJ1-1; a weak D match, TRBD1 (5 bases). Trimming cost V 5 bases and J 4 bases, with 11 bases left between them. Germline CDR1 is SEHNR and CDR2 is FQNEAQ (reference sequence). The CDR3 runs 13 residues. The CDR3 loop is CASSLQGGTEAFF. The CDR3 nucleotides are TGTGCCAGCAGCCTGCAGGGAGGCACTGAAGCTTTCTTT.

The chain joins TRBV5-5 to TRBJ1-2, with D unresolved. The length of the CDR3 is 15 residues. V was trimmed by 1 base and J by 8 bases, leaving 18 bases between them. The germline V gene has CDR1 SGHKS and CDR2 YYEKEE (reference sequence). CDR3 DNA sequence: TGTGCCAGCAGCTTGAGTTATCAGCTTGGAGGAGGCTACACCTTC. This translates into CASSLSYQLGGGYTF.

Of note for this clone: Other DNA sequences within the sample encode an identical CDR3. The CDR3 region is CASSYHGTSRETQYF. The CDR3 nucleotides read TGTGCCAGCAGTTACCACGGGACTAGCAGAGAGACCCAGTACTTC. The chain has TRBV6-5 and TRBJ2-5, with 9 positions matching TRBD2. Germline trimming cut 2 bases from V and 4 bases from J; bases unmatched to any gene: 5. Germline CDR1 reads MNHEY; CDR2 reads SVGAGI. The CDR3 has 15 residues.

The rearrangement uses TRBV3-1 (or the pseudogene TRBV3-2) and TRBJ2-7; 10 bases are a match to TRBD2. This CDR3 has 14 amino acids. The germline gives CDR1 LGHDT, CDR2 YNNKEL (reference sequence). J lost 5 bases, V lost 1 base, and 2 bases had no gene match. CDR3 nucleotide sequence: TGTGCCAGCAGCCAAGGGCTAGCGGGAGACGAGCAGTACTTC. This sequence encodes CASSQGLAGDEQYF.

The rearrangement links TRBV28 to TRBJ1-1, with D hard to call. There are 14 residues in the CDR3. CDR1 is MDHEN, CDR2 SYDVKM, per germline. V was clipped by 4 bases and J by 6 bases, with 15 bases between them. CDR3 in amino acids: CASSSIGPVAEAFF. The CDR3 nucleotides read TGTGCCAGCAGTTCAATAGGGCCCGTCGCTGAAGCTTTCTTT.

On this clone itself: This CDR3 is also generated by other DNA sequences in the sample. V gene TRBV7-2 combines with J gene TRBJ2-2; D is undetermined. This CDR3 contains 12 residues. The V gene lost 2 bases and the J gene lost 2 bases, with 0 bases spanning the gap. Germline-derived CDR1 and CDR2 are SGHTA and FQGNSA. The CDR3 region has the DNA TGTGCCAGCAGCTTAAACACCGGGGAGCTGTTTTTT. Protein product: CASSLNTGELFF. The full variable domain, completed using reference TRBV7-2 and TRBJ2-2, is GAGVSQSPSNKVTEKGKDVELRCDPISGHTALYWYRQSLGQGLEFLIYFQGNSAPDKSGLPSDRFSAERTGGSVSTLTIQRTQQEDSAVYLCASSLNTGELFFGEGSRLTVL.

The chain's CDR3 is CASSLGGSTEAFF. In nucleotides, the CDR3 is TGCGCCAGCAGCTTGGGTGGTAGTACTGAAGCTTTCTTT. The V and J genes are TRBV5-1 and TRBJ1-1, with D unclear. Trimming stripped 0 bases from V and 5 bases from J, with 8 bases between. Germline lookup yields CDR1 SGHRS and CDR2 YFSETQ. The CDR3 totals 13 residues.

This chain uses TRBV28 with TRBJ2-7; 10 bases are a match to TRBD1. The CDR3 extends over 13 amino acids. CDR1 and CDR2 (germline): MDHEN, SYDVKM. V lost 6 bases and J lost 6; bases outside the gene matches: 5. The chain's CDR3 is CASRGQGIGEQYF. DNA of the CDR3: TGTGCCAGCAGGGGACAGGGGATTGGCGAGCAGTACTTC.

In the case of this clone: At the DNA level, this CDR3 is encoded by other sequences in the same sample as well. This sequence joins TRBV12-3 or TRBV12-4 and TRBJ2-1; 9 bases align to TRBD2. V lost 5 bases, J lost 8 bases, and 4 bases stayed unmatched. The CDR3 is 13 residues long. The CDR3 DNA follows: TGTGCCAGCAGTCCGGGACTAGCCCATGAGCAGTTCTTC. Translated, it gives CASSPGLAHEQFF.

Remarks on this clone: The limits of the CDR3 on the DNA are not certain, so only TCRdb's listed CDR3 is given. The V gene is TRBV6-5, the J gene TRBJ2-7; the DNA was not compared with TRBD2, the D call given in the table. The CDR3 is 14 amino acids in total, end residues counted. The germline V gene has CDR1 MNHEY and CDR2 SVGAGI. The CDR3 loop is CASSTSGLSYEQYF.

This clone has just a few counts. The chain combines TRBV30 with TRBJ1-4, with 12 positions matching TRBD1. This CDR3 region has 13 residues. Germline V gives CDR1 GTSNPN, CDR2 SVGIG (reference sequence). V was clipped by 8 bases and J by 8 bases; unmatched bases: 6. CDR3 nucleotide sequence: TGTGCCGGAGGGACAGGGGGCGGGGAAAAACTGTTTTTT. Translation gives CAGGTGGGEKLFF.

The chain couples TRBV7-9 to TRBJ2-4; D is perhaps TRBD2 (5 bases). In germline, CDR1 is SEHNR, CDR2 FQNEAQ (reference sequence). V lost 4 bases, J lost 0 bases, and 13 bases lay in between. The CDR3 extends over 16 amino acids. CDR3 nucleotide sequence: TGTGCCAGCAGCTGGGCCCGTCGGGGAGCCAAAAACATTCAGTACTTC. Amino acids: CASSWARRGAKNIQYF.

This CDR3 reads CASIRSRGHQPQHF. The DNA for the CDR3 is TGTGCCAGCATCCGGAGCAGGGGGCATCAGCCCCAGCATTTT. The gene calls are TRBV21-1 and TRBJ1-5; the listed D gene, TRBD1, was not tested against the DNA. TRBV21-1 is a recognized pseudogene. The CDR3 runs 14 residues.

The CDR3 reads CASRWTGSYGYTF. CDR3 in DNA: TGTGCCAGCAGATGGACAGGGAGCTATGGCTACACCTTC. This sequence joins TRBV27 and TRBJ1-2; 8 bases map to TRBD1. Germline V CDR1 and CDR2: MNHEY, SMNVEV (reference sequence). V was pared by 6 bases and J by 4 bases, with 4 bases of the junction left unmatched. This CDR3 contains 13 residues.

This chain links TRBV12-5 with TRBJ1-1, with a weak D call TRBD1 (6 bases). There are 12 residues in the CDR3. V lost 0 bases, J lost 8 bases, and 7 bases lay in between. Germline loops: CDR1 LGHNT, CDR2 FRNRAP. The DNA for the CDR3 is TGTGCTAGTGGTTTGGTACAGGGAGAAGCTTTCTTT. Its translation: CASGLVQGEAFF.

A single count supports this clone. The rearrangement uses TRBV7-8 and TRBJ1-1; maybe TRBD1 (5 bases). The CDR3 consists of 12 residues. The germline V gene encodes CDR1 SGHVS and CDR2 FQNEAQ. V gave up 5 bases and J gave up 11 bases, with 15 bases separating them. The CDR3 DNA follows: TGTGCCAGCAGCCCTTTGACCGGGGGGGCTTTCTTT. Amino acid sequence: CASSPLTGGAFF.

This chain links TRBV6-1 with TRBJ2-5; D is unclear. The germline V and J ends were trimmed by 6 bases and 0 bases, with 8 bases remaining between them. The CDR3 is 13 amino acids. In germline, CDR1 is MNHNS, CDR2 SASEGT. The CDR3 sequence: CASRFDNQETQYF. In DNA, the CDR3 is TGTGCCAGCAGATTCGACAACCAAGAGACCCAGTACTTC.

V gene TRBV19 combines with J gene TRBJ2-1; D unresolved. The CDR3 totals 15 residues. Germline CDR1 LNHDA, CDR2 SQIVND (reference sequence). V was cut by 3 bases and J by 2 bases, with 11 bases left in between. For the CDR3, the DNA is TGTGCCAGTAGTATTATCGAGCCCCCCTACAATGAGCAGTTCTTC. It yields the protein CASSIIEPPYNEQFF. The full variable domain, completed using reference TRBV19 and TRBJ2-1, is DGGITQSPKYLFRKEGQNVTLSCEQNLNHDAMYWYRQDPGQGLRLIYYSQIVNDFQKGDIAEGYSVSREKKESFPLTVTSAQKNPTAFYLCASSIIEPPYNEQFFGPGTRLTVL.

J is TRBJ1-3 and V is TRBV2; D is ambiguous. The V and J ends lost 6 bases and 1 base respectively, with 10 bases between them. The CDR3 runs 14 residues. Germline V gene sequence: CDR1 SNHLY, CDR2 FYNNEI. CDR3 amino acids: CASRPAVSGNTIYF. The CDR3 DNA sequence: TGTGCCAGCAGGCCGGCAGTATCTGGAAACACCATATATTTT.

The CDR3 DNA sequence: TGTGCCAGCTCGTCGACAGGGGGCCAAGCAACTAATGAAAAACTGTTTTTT. This codes for CASSSTGGQATNEKLFF. J is TRBJ1-4 and V is TRBV18; 10 bases are a match to TRBD1. V trimming: 6 bases; J trimming: 0 bases; junction bases outside the gene matches: 7. The CDR3 runs 17 residues. Germline CDR1 is KGHSH and CDR2 is LQKENI.

The chain is built from TRBV7-2 and TRBJ2-3; D is unclear. Germline CDR1 reads SGHTA; CDR2 reads FQGNSA. The V end lost 2 bases, the J end lost 4 bases, and 10 bases lay between the germline ends. The CDR3 runs 14 residues. CDR3 sequence (DNA): TGTGCCAGCAGCTTAAAGCCAGAGGCAGATACGCAGTATTTT. It translates to CASSLKPEADTQYF.

This clone was seen more than once but under ten times. The V gene is TRBV5-1, the J gene TRBJ2-3, with 10 bases aligning to TRBD2. J lost 4 bases, V lost 3 bases, and 17 bases had no gene match. CDR3 size: 19 residues. Germline V gene lookup returns CDR1 SGHRS and CDR2 YFSETQ. The CDR3: CASSSSGGLAGGRADTQYF. In DNA form, the CDR3 reads TGCGCCAGCAGCTCCTCCGGAGGATTAGCGGGGGGCCGCGCAGATACGCAGTATTTT.

The chain recombines TRBV30 with TRBJ1-1; 8 nucleotides line up with TRBD1. Germline loops: CDR1 GTSNPN, CDR2 SVGIG (reference sequence). V was pared by 3 bases and J by 1 base, with 7 bases of the junction left unmatched. This CDR3 region has 15 residues. The CDR3 here is CAWRWTGRSNTEAFF. The CDR3 nucleotides are TGTGCCTGGAGATGGACAGGGCGATCGAACACTGAAGCTTTCTTT.

This chain connects TRBV7-2 to TRBJ2-1; D perhaps matches TRBD2 (5 bases). Germline CDR1 is SGHTA and CDR2 is FQGNSA. The CDR3 is 17 amino acids. Between the trimmed V and J ends, which lost 1 base and 0 bases, there was a span of 13 bases. CDR3 DNA sequence: TGTGCCAGCAGCTTAGGGCGGGTCTATGGCTCCTACAATGAGCAGTTCTTC. It specifies CASSLGRVYGSYNEQFF.

This chain joins TRBV7-9 and TRBJ1-1; a possible D gene is TRBD1 (5 bases). Trimming left V 1 base short and J 11 bases short, with 17 bases between. The CDR3 extends over 14 amino acids. Germline V gene data show CDR1 as SEHNR and CDR2 as FQNEAQ (reference sequence). The CDR3 protein is CASSLVGGVTGAFF. As DNA, the CDR3 is TGTGCCAGCAGCTTAGTCGGGGGTGTGACGGGGGCTTTCTTT. Looking up the rest from reference TRBV7-9 and TRBJ1-1 gives the full variable domain: DTGVSQNPRHKITKRGQNVTFRCDPISEHNRLYWYRQTLGQGPEFLTYFQNEAQLEKSRLLSDRFSAERPKGSFSTLEIQRTEQGDSAMYLCASSLVGGVTGAFFGQGTRLTVV.

V usage is TRBV19 and J usage is TRBJ2-3; no clear D gene. The V end was cut by 3 bases, the J end by 5 bases, with 9 bases between. The germline gives CDR1 LNHDA, CDR2 SQIVND (reference sequence). CDR3 length: 13 residues. The CDR3 DNA follows: TGTGCCAGTAGTATTGTGGGTAGAGATACGCAGTATTTT. Its protein is CASSIVGRDTQYF.

The rearrangement joins TRBV7-8 to TRBJ2-3; 10 bases are shared with TRBD2. The germline V gene has CDR1 SGHVS and CDR2 FQNEAQ. V dropped 6 bases and J dropped 3; count of bases not matched to a gene: 15. The length of the CDR3 is 18 residues. The CDR3 DNA reads as TGTGCCAGCAGTCGAAAACCCACCGGGACTAGCGAGACAGATACGCAGTATTTT. This translates into CASSRKPTGTSETDTQYF.

The V call is TRBV6-4, the J call TRBJ2-1; the match to TRBD1 covers 9 bases. Germline V gene lookup returns CDR1 MRHNA and CDR2 SNTAGT. Trimming at V came to 3 bases and at J to 6 bases, leaving 6 bases not matched to a gene. This CDR3 is 15 amino acids long. The CDR3 DNA reads as TGTGCCAGCAGTGAAGGTGGGACAGGGATCAATGAGCAGTTCTTC. Protein product: CASSEGGTGINEQFF.

The chain uses TRBV2 and TRBJ2-7, with D perhaps matching TRBD2 (5 bases). CDR1 and CDR2 (germline): SNHLY, FYNNEI. The CDR3 has 12 residues. Between the trimmed V and J ends, which lost 7 bases and 2 bases, there was a span of 9 bases. This chain's CDR3 is CASKLEAYEQYF. CDR3 coding DNA: TGTGCCAGCAAACTAGAGGCCTACGAGCAGTACTTC.

The V gene is TRBV4-1, the J gene TRBJ2-2; 15 nucleotides align to TRBD2. The CDR3 extends over 17 amino acids. The trim removed 4 bases at V and 6 bases at J, leaving 6 bases unmatched. Per the germline V gene, CDR1 is MGHRA and CDR2 is YSYEKL. The CDR3 coding sequence is TGCGCCAGCAGCCCCTGGACTAGCGGGAGGGCCGCCGGGGAGCTGTTTTTT. Protein sequence: CASSPWTSGRAAGELFF.

The chain recombines TRBV6-1 with TRBJ1-2, with D possibly TRBD1 on 5 matching bases. Germline values: CDR1 MNHNS, CDR2 SASEGT. V dropped 2 bases and J dropped 4 bases, with 23 bases sitting between them. This CDR3 contains 18 residues. The CDR3 sequence is CASSEFRSGHRPLYGYTF. The DNA for the CDR3 is TGTGCCAGCAGTGAATTCCGGTCAGGGCACCGTCCCCTCTATGGCTACACCTTC.